The 26 T cell receptor beta chains reported below all come from one sample, sequenced in a study of cytomegalovirus exposure and HLA in healthy donors. PCR was performed using 60 Vbeta and 13 Jbeta primers. TCRdb's table, derived via immunoSEQ multiplex PCR, lists solely in-frame clones and lacks some. Of around 97,000 clones in the sample, 70% to 75% were seen once. Sequencing input: PBMCs. The source is a man aged 40-50 years in good health and CMV-seronegative.

The V and J genes are TRBV5-6 and TRBJ2-3, with a tentative D call TRBD1 (5 bases). V lost 4 bases and J 0 bases, leaving 12 bases between the germline ends. Germline V gene sequence: CDR1 SGHDT, CDR2 YYEEEE. CDR3 length: 15 amino acids. This CDR3 is CASSPTVKSTDTQYF. The DNA of the CDR3 is TGTGCCAGCAGCCCGACAGTAAAAAGCACAGATACGCAGTATTTT.

The chain carries TRBV4-1 and TRBJ1-5, with TRBD1 matching 11 bases. The V gene's germline CDR1 is MGHRA and CDR2 YSYEKL. With 5 bases clipped from V and 1 base from J, the junction kept 4 bases outside the gene matches. This CDR3 contains 16 residues. CDR3 region: CASSFGQGASNQPQHF. CDR3 in DNA: TGCGCCAGCAGCTTTGGACAGGGGGCGAGCAATCAGCCCCAGCATTTT.

The chain couples TRBV30 to TRBJ1-1; a possible D gene is TRBD1 (6 bases). The CDR3 length is 15 residues. Trimming shortened V by 8 bases and J by 5 bases, and 24 bases separated the two germline ends. CDR1 and CDR2 from the germline V gene are GTSNPN and SVGIG (reference sequence). The CDR3 region has the DNA TGTGCCGCACTTCAAACCAGGGGATTTAATACTGAAGCTTTCTTT. Translating gives CAALQTRGFNTEAFF.

The sample holds one count of this clone. V is TRBV6-4 and J is TRBJ2-2, with 10 bases that match TRBD2. Losses at the gene ends were 6 bases for V and 4 bases for J; bases not matched to a gene: 5. The CDR3 is made up of 15 amino acids. CDR1 and CDR2 (germline): MRHNA, SNTAGT. CDR3: CASSASGGATGELFF. Written as DNA, the CDR3 is TGTGCCAGCAGCGCGAGCGGGGGGGCCACCGGGGAGCTGTTTTTT.

Only one count was recorded for this clone. The rearrangement uses TRBV6-1 and TRBJ1-2, with TRBD1 matching over 9 bases. Germline CDR1 and CDR2: MNHNS and SASEGT. The J segment lost 7 bases and the V segment lost 5 bases, leaving 5 bases of the junction unmatched. The CDR3 has 13 amino acids. CDR3 sequence reads: CASSIQGALGYTF. The CDR3, as DNA: TGTGCCAGCAGTATACAGGGGGCGCTTGGCTACACCTTC.

The chain links TRBV4-2 to TRBJ2-7; 11 bases are a match to TRBD2. Germline CDR1 LGHNA, CDR2 YNFKEQ. The V segment lost 4 bases and the J segment 2 bases; nucleotides outside the gene matches: 10. The CDR3 covers 17 residues. The CDR3 is CASSLTSGAGQAYEQYF. CDR3 sequence (DNA): TGTGCCAGCAGCCTGACTAGCGGGGCCGGCCAGGCCTACGAGCAGTACTTC.

The chain has TRBV5-4 and TRBJ2-5; the D gene is possibly TRBD1 (6 bases). The CDR3 contains 17 residues. V was pared by 3 bases and J by 5 bases, with 23 bases between. Germline V lookup: CDR1 SGHNT, CDR2 YYREEE (reference sequence). CDR3 sequence: CASSSASGVGPEETQYF. CDR3 DNA: TGTGCCAGCAGCTCGGCGTCAGGGGTGGGTCCGGAGGAGACCCAGTACTTC.

The rearrangement links TRBV4-1 to TRBJ1-1; 9 nucleotides line up with TRBD1. CDR3 size: 11 residues. V trimming: 4 bases; J trimming: 12 bases; junction bases outside the gene matches: 3. Germline CDR1 is MGHRA and CDR2 is YSYEKL. The CDR3 reads CASSLGTGTFF. The CDR3 DNA reads TGCGCCAGCAGCCTAGGGACAGGGACTTTCTTT.

V gene TRBV4-2 combines with J gene TRBJ1-5; weak D call: TRBD1 (5 bases). The length of the CDR3 is 16 residues. The ends were cut back, 2 bases at V and 6 bases at J, with 17 bases in the middle. CDR1 is LGHNA, CDR2 YNFKEQ, per germline. The CDR3 nucleotides are TGTGCCAGCAGCCAACTCGTGGGTCAGGGCGGTCAGCCCCAGCATTTT. This encodes CASSQLVGQGGQPQHF.

The chain is built from TRBV5-1 and TRBJ2-2; D possibly corresponds to TRBD2 (6 bases). This CDR3 has 15 residues. CDR1 is SGHRS and CDR2 is YFSETQ in the germline V gene. V was pared by 3 bases and J by 1 base, with 10 bases between. CDR3 sequence reads: CASSWTIMNTGELFF. The CDR3 DNA is TGCGCCAGCAGCTGGACTATTATGAACACCGGGGAGCTGTTTTTT.

The chain uses TRBV2 and TRBJ1-2, with D hard to call. V was cut by 7 bases and J by 3 bases, with 9 bases left in between. This CDR3 spans 12 amino acids. Germline loops: CDR1 SNHLY, CDR2 FYNNEI. The CDR3 sequence is CASKGDYYGYTF. CDR3 DNA sequence: TGTGCCAGCAAGGGAGATTACTATGGCTACACCTTC.

The chain links TRBV2 to TRBJ2-7; D is possibly TRBD2 (5 bases). V gave up 2 bases and J gave up 1 base, with 6 bases separating them. There are 13 residues in the CDR3. The V gene's germline CDR1 is SNHLY and CDR2 FYNNEI. This CDR3 reads CASSERGSYEQYF. In DNA, the CDR3 is TGTGCCAGCAGTGAACGGGGATCCTACGAGCAGTACTTC.

This clone was seen just once. CDR3 DNA sequence: TGCGCCAGCAGCTTTGACACAGGGAACACCGGGGAGCTGTTTTTT. Residues: CASSFDTGNTGELFF. The gene calls are TRBV5-1 and TRBJ2-2, with D maybe TRBD1 (5 bases). V shed 2 bases and J shed 1 base, with 9 bases lying between them. Looked up from germline, CDR1 is SGHRS and CDR2 is YFSETQ. The CDR3 is 15 residues long.

This clone occurred a few times. Distinct nucleotide sequences in the sample also encode this CDR3. The gene calls are TRBV6-1 and TRBJ2-5, with TRBD2 identical over 8 bases. V lost 5 bases, J lost 1 base, and 6 bases stayed unmatched. CDR3 size: 15 residues. CDR1 is MNHNS, CDR2 SASEGT, per germline. The CDR3 coding sequence is TGTGCCAGCAGTCGAACGGGGGGGCCCCAAGAGACCCAGTACTTC. Amino acids: CASSRTGGPQETQYF.

This clone was observed a handful of times. This chain uses TRBV6-5 with TRBJ1-4; D uncertain. The CDR3 has 14 residues. Germline V CDR1 and CDR2: MNHEY, SVGAGI. The V and J ends lost 2 bases and 4 bases respectively, with 8 bases between them. CDR3 nucleotide sequence: TGTGCCAGCAGTTACCGAGAAGATAATGAAAAACTGTTTTTT. Translation: CASSYREDNEKLFF.

The J gene is TRBJ1-1, the V gene TRBV10-3; D might be TRBD1 (6 bases). Germline V lookup: CDR1 ENHRY, CDR2 SYGVKD. V gave up 4 bases and J gave up 1 base, with 13 bases separating them. The CDR3 covers 15 residues. The CDR3 sequence is CAISGGPGENTEAFF. CDR3 bases: TGTGCCATCAGTGGGGGTCCAGGGGAGAACACTGAAGCTTTCTTT.

The chain carries TRBV7-8 and TRBJ2-5, with 13 bases that match TRBD2. Trimming removed 3 bases from V and 4 bases from J; junction bases left unmatched: 2. This CDR3 is 15 amino acids long. Germline CDR1 reads SGHVS; CDR2 reads FQNEAQ. CDR3 nucleotide sequence: TGTGCCAGCAGCTTGACTAGCGGGGGGTCAGAGACCCAGTACTTC. Its protein is CASSLTSGGSETQYF.

The chain recombines TRBV29-1 with TRBJ2-2; TRBD2 aligns across 11 bases. The junction had 6 bases not matched to a gene; V was cut back by 4 bases and J by 5 bases. Germline lookup yields CDR1 SQVTM and CDR2 ANQGSEA. This CDR3 is built from 15 residues. The CDR3: CSVGASGGWTGELFF. CDR3 nucleotide sequence: TGCAGCGTTGGGGCTAGCGGGGGGTGGACCGGGGAGCTGTTTTTT.

V is TRBV18 and J is TRBJ1-6, with D possibly being TRBD1 (6 bases). Trimming cost V 3 bases and J 7 bases, with 13 bases left between them. Germline assignment: CDR1 KGHSH and CDR2 LQKENI. The CDR3 is 15 residues long. The CDR3 DNA is TGTGCCAGCTCACCGTCCCAGGGGAACAATTCACCCCTCCACTTT. This translates into CASSPSQGNNSPLHF. Combining the CDR3 with reference TRBV18 and TRBJ1-6 gives the whole variable domain NAGVMQNPRHLVRRRGQEARLRCSPMKGHSHVYWYRQLPEEGLKFMVYLQKENIIDESGMPKERFSAEFPKEGPSILRIQQVVRGDSAAYFCASSPSQGNNSPLHFGNGTRLTVT.

The DNA for the CDR3 is TGTGCCATCAGTGAGGGTGTGACTAGCGGGAGCAATGAGCAGTTCTTC. Translation: CAISEGVTSGSNEQFF. The chain combines TRBV10-3 with TRBJ2-1; 12 nucleotides match TRBD2. The V segment lost 2 bases and the J segment 6 bases; nucleotides outside the gene matches: 5. CDR1 ENHRY and CDR2 SYGVKD come from the germline V gene. The CDR3 loop spans 16 amino acids.

This rearrangement joins TRBV7-9 to TRBJ1-1, with D possibly TRBD1 on 6 matching bases. This CDR3 contains 15 residues. V shed 2 bases and J shed 1 base, with 11 bases lying between them. Germline CDR1 is SEHNR and CDR2 is FQNEAQ (reference sequence). In nucleotides, the CDR3 is TGTGCCAGCAGCTTATCAGGGGATGCGAACACTGAAGCTTTCTTT. Protein: CASSLSGDANTEAFF.

V usage is TRBV4-2 and J usage is TRBJ1-2, with no clear D. In germline, CDR1 is LGHNA, CDR2 YNFKEQ. There are 13 residues in the CDR3. Trimming left V 0 bases short and J 8 bases short, with 10 bases between. As DNA, the CDR3 is TGTGCCAGCAGCCAAGACCCCTCACAAGGCTACACCTTC. This gives the protein CASSQDPSQGYTF.

This chain uses TRBV9 with TRBJ2-1, with TRBD2 matching 8 bases. CDR1 SGDLS and CDR2 YYNGEE come from the germline V gene. Trimming removed 4 bases from V and 0 bases from J; junction bases left unmatched: 3. CDR3 length: 15 amino acids. The CDR3 spells CASSSGTSSYNEQFF. The CDR3 coding sequence is TGTGCCAGCAGCTCCGGGACTAGCTCCTACAATGAGCAGTTCTTC.

The chain links TRBV28 to TRBJ1-6, with unresolved D. In germline, CDR1 is MDHEN, CDR2 SYDVKM. The CDR3 sequence is 16 residues long. V was shortened by 2 bases and J by 7 bases, with 15 bases between the two germline ends. The CDR3 DNA reads as TGTGCCAGCAGTTTACCGAGACTTCGTCAAAATTCACCCCTCCACTTT. Translated, it gives CASSLPRLRQNSPLHF.

This clone appeared once. The V and J genes are TRBV7-2 and TRBJ2-3, with 10 bases identical to TRBD2. Germline V gives CDR1 SGHTA, CDR2 FQGNSA. The CDR3 is 14 amino acids. Unmatched junction bases numbered 2, after V lost 1 base and J lost 7 bases. As DNA, the CDR3 is TGTGCCAGCAGCTTAGTTAGCGGGGGGAATACGCAGTATTTT. Translation gives CASSLVSGGNTQYF.

A single count supports this clone. This chain joins TRBV2 and TRBJ1-6, with D perhaps TRBD1 (5 bases). Germline-derived CDR1 and CDR2 are SNHLY and FYNNEI. The V end lost 6 bases, the J end lost 10 bases, and 16 bases lay between the germline ends. The CDR3 spans 14 residues. The DNA for the CDR3 is TGTGCCAGCAGCGACCGGGACTCCTCCTCACCCCTCCACTTT. Its translation is CASSDRDSSSPLHF.